This T cell receptor beta chain was identified during a study of OX40 agonist ivuxolimab in advanced cancers. On this clone: Antigen unknown.

Germline CDR1 is SQVTM and CDR2 is ANQGSEA. The CDR3 is 15 amino acids. Trimming removed 3 bases at V and 5 bases at J, with 16 bases between. Peripheral blood came from all dose cohorts at three timepoints. Sequencing used immunoSEQ multiplex PCR; TCRdb keeps in-frame clones, though not all of them. The sample holds tens of thousands of clones, about 91% seen once. Study conclusions and caveats: Nonresponders, in some cases, also had low normalized T-cell clonal expansion.

The sequence was obtained from an adult with an advanced solid tumor such as melanoma, head and neck, liver or kidney cancer. The material was CD4+ or CD8+ T cells sorted from blood, obtained in a trial of the OX40 agonist ivuxolimab. J is TRBJ2-2 and V is TRBV29-1, with a tentative D call TRBD2 (6 bases). CDR3 loop: CSVDGGPRGTGELFF. The CDR3 coding sequence is TGCAGCGTTGATGGAGGGCCCCGGGGGACCGGGGAGCTGTTTTTT.